These T cell receptor beta chains were read from a single sample in a study of cytomegalovirus exposure and HLA in healthy donors. TCRdb's copy holds only in-frame clones and misses some; the assay was immunoSEQ multiplex PCR. The sample yields around 160,000 clones, roughly four fifths seen once. Sequencing used PBMCs. Receptors were obtained from a man aged 35-49 years in good health and CMV-seropositive. CDR3s include the opening cysteine and the closing phenylalanine or tryptophan. A D gene is named only where the DNA matches it firmly. Size is stated for part of the rows, as once, few or many counts, or as a class when the clone is expanded.

j_call d_call v_call clone_size cdr3_nt cdr3_aa
TRBJ1-2 NA TRBV5-5 NA TGTGCCAGCAGCTTTATGGATTCCAGGGGAAACTATGGCTACACCTTC CASSFMDSRGNYGYTF
TRBJ1-3 NA TRBV9 NA TGTGCCAGCAGCCCTATAGGGGCAACCTCTGGAAACACCATATATTTT CASSPIGATSGNTIYF
TRBJ2-3 TRBD2 TRBV5-4 NA TGTGCCAGCAGCAAATTTGGACTAGCGGGAGGAACAGATACGCAGTATTTT CASSKFGLAGGTDTQYF
TRBJ2-7 NA TRBV27 NA TGTGCCAGCAGTTTATTGGGTACGGGGGTGGGGTCCTACGAGCAGTACTTC CASSLLGTGVGSYEQYF
TRBJ2-1 NA TRBV28 NA TGTGCCAGCAGCCGGGGTGAGCAGTTCTTC CASSRGEQFF
TRBJ1-1 NA TRBV6-5 few TGTGCCAGCAGTCCCCCCGGGAGGGTCCCTGAAGCTTTCTTT CASSPPGRVPEAFF
TRBJ2-7 TRBD2 TRBV28 NA TGTGCCAGCAGTTTAGAACTAGCGGTAAGCTCCTACGAGCAGTACTTC CASSLELAVSSYEQYF
TRBJ2-1 NA TRBV4-2 NA TGTGCCAGCAGCCAACGGCGGGGCAATGAGCAGTTCTTC CASSQRRGNEQFF
TRBJ1-3 NA TRBV7-9 NA TGTGCCAGCAGCCCGCGAGGAAACTCTGGAAACACCATATATTTT CASSPRGNSGNTIYF
TRBJ2-7 NA TRBV9 NA TGTGCCAGCAGCGTAGAGGCTAGCGCAGCCTACGAGCAGTACTTC CASSVEASAAYEQYF
TRBJ1-5 NA TRBV7-3 NA TGTTCCAGCAGCTTAACCAGGGGTCAGCCCCAGCATTTT CSSSLTRGQPQHF
TRBJ2-7 TRBD1 TRBV29-1 NA TGCAGCGTGCTCCGGGACAGTACCTACGAGCAGTACTTC CSVLRDSTYEQYF
TRBJ2-5 TRBD2 TRBV7-3 medium-sized TGTGCCAGCAGCTCCGGGACTAGCGGGTTTCGAGAGACCCAGTACTTC CASSSGTSGFRETQYF
TRBJ2-3 NA TRBV7-7 NA TGTGCCAGCGCAGAGGGAATTAGCACAGATACGCAGTATTTT CASAEGISTDTQYF
TRBJ1-1 TRBD1 TRBV6-5 NA TGTGCCAGCGGATCCGGGACAGGGAGGACTGAAGCTTTCTTT CASGSGTGRTEAFF
TRBJ1-2 NA TRBV27 once TGTGCCAGCAGTTTATCCAGTTTTGCTGGGCTCTATGGCTACACCTTC CASSLSSFAGLYGYTF
TRBJ2-5 TRBD2 TRBV10-3 NA TGTGCCATCAGGAACCCTCCGGGGAGGGTACAAGAGACCCAGTACTTC CAIRNPPGRVQETQYF
TRBJ1-2 TRBD1 TRBV15 few TGTGCCACCAGCAGAGGGGTATCGACAGGGGACGATGGCTACACCTTC CATSRGVSTGDDGYTF
TRBJ2-5 TRBD2 TRBV7-3 NA TGTGCCAGCAGCTTAAGGGGCGGGAGCACCCAAGAGACCCAGTACTTC CASSLRGGSTQETQYF
TRBJ2-1 TRBD2 TRBV27 NA TGTGCCAGCAGTGAAGTGACTAGCGGGAGGGCCGGGCGGTTGTACAATGAGCAGTTCTTC CASSEVTSGRAGRLYNEQFF
TRBJ2-1 NA TRBV27 NA TGTGCCAGCAGTTTAAGGGGAACCGTCCTAAATGAGCAGTTCTTC CASSLRGTVLNEQFF
TRBJ2-2 NA TRBV7-3 NA TGTGCCAGCAGCTTACGACAGACCACCGGGGAGCTGTTTTTT CASSLRQTTGELFF
TRBJ1-3 TRBD1 TRBV6-5 NA TGTGCCACCAGGGGAACAGGGGGTACTGGAAACACCATATATTTT CATRGTGGTGNTIYF
TRBJ2-2 NA TRBV28 NA TGTGCCAGCACCGACAGCCATTTCACCGGGGAGCTGTTTTTT CASTDSHFTGELFF
TRBJ2-5 NA TRBV7-8 NA TGTGCCAGCAGCTTTGCAGGTAGAGAGACCCAGTACTTC CASSFAGRETQYF
TRBJ1-2 NA TRBV28 NA TGTGCCAGCAGTTCATGGGGCTACTCTAACTATGGCTACACCTTC CASSSWGYSNYGYTF
TRBJ2-1 NA TRBV4-1 NA TGCGCCAGCAGCCAAGAAGGGGCAGAGATGGGGTACAATGAGCAGTTCTTC CASSQEGAEMGYNEQFF
TRBJ1-4 NA TRBV6-5 NA TGTGCCAGCAGAGAACCGGCTGGGGGCGAAAAACTGTTTTTT CASREPAGGEKLFF
TRBJ2-3 TRBD2 TRBV6-5 NA TGTGCCAGCAGTTACTTTAGCGGGAGTTCTGCTACGCAGTATTTT CASSYFSGSSATQYF
TRBJ2-2 TRBD1 TRBV9 NA TGTGCCAGCAGCCCTACAGGGGTGAACACCGGGGAGCTGTTTTTT CASSPTGVNTGELFF